Listed here are 30 T cell receptor beta chains from one sample, sequenced in a study of blood T cell repertoires in COVID-19. Sequencing used immunoSEQ multiplex PCR; TCRdb keeps in-frame clones, though not all of them. The table includes under 200,000 clones, less than 85% detected once. Sequencing was performed on PBMCs or T cells enriched from blood (not recorded which). The receptors shown here come from a man aged 55 to 69 who had recovered from COVID-19.

The V gene is TRBV19, the J gene TRBJ2-1; D is perhaps TRBD2 (5 bases). The CDR3 covers 14 residues. The germline CDR1 and CDR2 sequences are LNHDA and SQIVND (reference sequence). Trimming cost V 1 base and J 6 bases, with 10 bases left between them. The CDR3 sequence: CASSIGPLANEQFF. The CDR3 DNA follows: TGTGCCAGTAGTATAGGGCCCCTAGCCAATGAGCAGTTCTTC.

A single count supports this clone. The chain links TRBV7-2 to TRBJ2-1, with 11 nucleotides matching TRBD2. V was pared by 7 bases and J by 4 bases, with 6 bases of the junction left unmatched. Germline V lookup: CDR1 SGHTA, CDR2 FQGNSA. There are 15 residues in the CDR3. The CDR3 sequence is CASISSGGLYNEQFF. For the CDR3, the DNA is TGTGCCAGCATCTCTAGCGGGGGGTTGTACAATGAGCAGTTCTTC.

This rearrangement joins TRBV15 to TRBJ2-3; perhaps TRBD1 as D (6 bases). The V end lost 6 bases, the J end lost 1 base, and 14 bases lay between the germline ends. Germline values: CDR1 LNHNV, CDR2 YYDKDF (reference sequence). CDR3 length: 15 residues. The CDR3 protein is CATSFLRGGTDTQYF. The DNA for the CDR3 is TGTGCCACCAGTTTTCTCAGGGGCGGCACAGATACGCAGTATTTT.

V and J are TRBV9 and TRBJ1-6; the match to TRBD1 covers 9 bases. The germline gives CDR1 SGDLS, CDR2 YYNGEE. The CDR3 is made up of 17 amino acids. V was pared by 2 bases and J by 0 bases, with 3 bases of the junction left unmatched. CDR3: CASSVGTGSSYNSPLHF. The CDR3 DNA follows: TGTGCCAGCAGCGTCGGGACAGGGAGCTCCTATAATTCACCCCTCCACTTT.

This rearrangement joins TRBV19 to TRBJ1-2; no definite D call. The V and J ends lost 0 bases and 2 bases respectively, with 7 bases between them. In germline, CDR1 is LNHDA, CDR2 SQIVND (reference sequence). The CDR3 covers 14 residues. CDR3: CASSIDPRNYGYTF. CDR3 coding DNA: TGTGCCAGTAGTATAGACCCGAGAAACTATGGCTACACCTTC.

DNA for the CDR3: TGTGCCAGCAGCCAGGTTGGACAGGGCAAAACTGAAGCTTTCTTT. It translates to CASSQVGQGKTEAFF. V gene TRBV4-2 combines with J gene TRBJ1-1, with 8 positions matching TRBD1. V was pared by 3 bases and J by 5 bases, with 8 bases of the junction left unmatched. From germline, CDR1 is LGHNA and CDR2 YNFKEQ. This CDR3 region has 15 residues.

This clone has just one count. V gene TRBV7-9 combines with J gene TRBJ1-5, with TRBD1 matching over 9 bases. Germline V gene lookup returns CDR1 SEHNR and CDR2 FQNEAQ (reference sequence). J gave up 4 bases and V 7 bases, and 2 bases lay outside the gene matches. This CDR3 has 13 residues. The CDR3 sequence is CASTGTGNQPQHF. The CDR3 region has the DNA TGTGCCAGCACTGGGACAGGGAATCAGCCCCAGCATTTT.

V gene TRBV6-5 combines with J gene TRBJ2-7, with 8 bases that match TRBD1. V was clipped by 7 bases and J by 5 bases; unmatched bases: 10. Germline CDR1 is MNHEY and CDR2 is SVGAGI. The CDR3 spans 14 residues. The CDR3 DNA is TGTGCCAGCACCGTCCCGACAGGGGCCGACGAGCAGTACTTC. Protein product: CASTVPTGADEQYF.

V and J are TRBV7-3 and TRBJ2-5; tentative D call: TRBD2 (6 bases). The germline gives CDR1 SGHTA, CDR2 FQGTGA. The CDR3 consists of 15 residues. V shed 0 bases and J shed 0 bases, with 8 bases lying between them. In DNA form, the CDR3 reads TGTGCCAGCAGCTTAACGGGGGGTAACCAAGAGACCCAGTACTTC. Protein product: CASSLTGGNQETQYF.

The CDR3 coding sequence is TGTGCCAGCAGTAACAGGGGCTTGGACGAGCAGTACTTC. Residues: CASSNRGLDEQYF. J is TRBJ2-7 and V is TRBV28; 7 bases fit TRBD1. V lost 5 bases, J lost 5 bases, and 6 bases stayed unmatched. This CDR3 has 13 amino acids. Germline values: CDR1 MDHEN, CDR2 SYDVKM.

This chain uses TRBV11-2 with TRBJ1-6, with no clear D. Deletions cut 0 bases from V and 7 bases from J, with 16 bases between. CDR1 and CDR2 from the germline V gene are SGHAT and FQNNGV. This CDR3 is 17 amino acids long. The CDR3 DNA sequence: TGTGCCAGCAGCTTAGATAAACCCGACTTACCCAATTCACCCCTCCACTTT. The encoded protein is CASSLDKPDLPNSPLHF.

The chain recombines TRBV10-3 with TRBJ2-5; 8 nucleotides match TRBD1. This CDR3 is 15 amino acids long. Trimming cost V 3 bases and J 4 bases; bases outside gene matches: 7. Germline V gene lookup returns CDR1 ENHRY and CDR2 SYGVKD. In nucleotides, the CDR3 is TGTGCCATCAGTGACTCGGGACAGGTGATAGAGACCCAGTACTTC. It specifies CAISDSGQVIETQYF.

The genes are TRBV5-1 and TRBJ2-1; a weak D match, TRBD2 (6 bases). Per the germline V gene, CDR1 is SGHRS and CDR2 is YFSETQ. Trimming shortened V by 1 base and J by 7 bases, and 12 bases separated the two germline ends. This CDR3 is 14 amino acids long. DNA of the CDR3: TGCGCCAGCAGCTTGTTGCTGGGAGGAAATGAGCAGTTCTTC. It specifies CASSLLLGGNEQFF.

The table lists this clone with a count of one. This sequence joins TRBV6-5 and TRBJ2-2; D gene uncertain. Germline loops: CDR1 MNHEY, CDR2 SVGAGI. V lost 8 bases and J 7 bases, leaving 17 bases between the germline ends. The CDR3 totals 14 residues. The CDR3 DNA reads as TGTGCCAGCGTCCCATCCTTCAACGGCGGGGAGCTGTTTTTT. Protein product: CASVPSFNGGELFF.

The table lists this clone with a count of one. J is TRBJ2-7 and V is TRBV5-1; 10 bases align to TRBD1. Trimming at V came to 5 bases and at J to 2 bases, leaving 10 bases not matched to a gene. CDR3 size: 16 residues. From germline, CDR1 is SGHRS and CDR2 YFSETQ. This chain's CDR3 is CASRSFPGTGAYEQYF. The CDR3 DNA reads as TGCGCCAGCAGATCATTCCCGGGGACAGGGGCCTACGAGCAGTACTTC.

The chain combines TRBV5-4 with TRBJ2-1; no clear D. V lost 0 bases to trimming and J lost 4 bases, with 14 bases between them. From germline, CDR1 is SGHNT and CDR2 YYREEE (reference sequence). The CDR3 spans 16 residues. The CDR3 region has the DNA TGTGCCAGCAGCTTGGATCCCCCCCGTACTTACAATGAGCAGTTCTTC. This translates into CASSLDPPRTYNEQFF.

The chain recombines TRBV10-3 with TRBJ1-1; possible D gene TRBD1, 6 bases. The germline CDR1 and CDR2 sequences are ENHRY and SYGVKD. The length of the CDR3 is 14 residues. V gave up 6 bases and J gave up 0 bases, with 11 bases separating them. The CDR3 region has the DNA TGTGCCATCAGGCAACAGGGCATGAACACTGAAGCTTTCTTT. It translates to CAIRQQGMNTEAFF.

This chain connects TRBV5-1 to TRBJ2-1; 16 bases line up with TRBD2. V gave up 0 bases and J gave up 4 bases; unmatched junction bases: 7. The CDR3 consists of 19 residues. The germline V gene encodes CDR1 SGHRS and CDR2 YFSETQ. As DNA, the CDR3 is TGCGCCAGCAGCTTGGAGGAGGGGACTAGCGGGAGGGGATACAATGAGCAGTTCTTC. Translating gives CASSLEEGTSGRGYNEQFF.

As to this clone: The junction departs from germline at one end; a sequencing error may be responsible. The rearrangement links TRBV7-7 to TRBJ2-3; 9 bases agree with TRBD2. The V gene's germline CDR1 is SSHAT and CDR2 FNYEAQ (reference sequence). CDR3 size: 15 residues. CDR3 DNA: TGTGCTAGCAGCTCTAGCGGGACTAGCACAGATACGCAGTATTTT. Protein: CASSSSGTSTDTQYF.

This chain connects TRBV6-5 to TRBJ2-7, with 11 bases identical to TRBD2. Per the germline V gene, CDR1 is MNHEY and CDR2 is SVGAGI. This CDR3 spans 13 amino acids. V lost 6 bases and J lost 3; bases outside the gene matches: 1. The CDR3 loop is CASSGTSGYEQYF. In DNA form, the CDR3 reads TGTGCCAGCAGCGGGACTAGCGGCTACGAGCAGTACTTC.

The V call is TRBV12-3 or TRBV12-4, the J call TRBJ2-5; D is possibly TRBD1 (6 bases). This CDR3 has 13 amino acids. V dropped 3 bases and J dropped 2 bases, with 7 bases sitting between them. CDR3 DNA: TGTGCCAGCAGTTTTACAGGGCAAGAGACCCAGTACTTC. As protein: CASSFTGQETQYF.

The chain uses TRBV27 and TRBJ1-4; a weak D match, TRBD1 (6 bases). This CDR3 is 17 amino acids long. Looked up from germline, CDR1 is MNHEY and CDR2 is SMNVEV (reference sequence). V lost 0 bases to trimming and J lost 4 bases, with 15 bases between them. The CDR3 coding sequence is TGTGCCAGCAGTTTATCGTTCGGGGGGCGAGGTAATGAAAAACTGTTTTTT. Its translation is CASSLSFGGRGNEKLFF.

The chain uses TRBV3-1 (or the pseudogene TRBV3-2) and TRBJ2-1; 9 bases agree with TRBD1. This CDR3 is built from 16 residues. Trimming removed 3 bases from V and 6 bases from J; junction bases left unmatched: 9. CDR1 is LGHDT and CDR2 is YNNKEL in the germline V gene (reference sequence). The CDR3 loop reads CASSHAPGTGSNEQFF. The CDR3 nucleotides read TGTGCCAGCAGCCATGCCCCCGGGACAGGGTCCAATGAGCAGTTCTTC.

This clone came up a few times. The chain is built from TRBV11-2 and TRBJ1-6; possibly TRBD1 for D (5 bases). Germline V lookup: CDR1 SGHAT, CDR2 FQNNGV. The CDR3 is made up of 14 amino acids. With 3 bases removed from V and 7 bases from J, the gap between germline ends came to 10 bases. The CDR3: CASSLEGVNSPLHF. The CDR3 nucleotides read TGTGCCAGCAGCTTGGAAGGGGTAAATTCACCCCTCCACTTT.

The V and J genes are TRBV7-6 and TRBJ2-2; TRBD1 aligns across 8 bases. Losses at the gene ends were 0 bases for V and 6 bases for J; bases not matched to a gene: 12. Germline-derived CDR1 and CDR2 are SGHVS and FNYEAQ. CDR3 length: 18 residues. The CDR3 region is CASSLAVPGGVLAGELFF. CDR3 coding DNA: TGTGCCAGCAGCTTAGCAGTCCCAGGGGGCGTCTTAGCCGGGGAGCTGTTTTTT. The full variable domain, in which reference TRBV7-6 and TRBJ2-2 provide the parts outside the CDR3, is GAGVSQSPRYKVTKRGQDVALRCDPISGHVSLYWYRQALGQGPEFLTYFNYEAQQDKSGLPNDRFSAERPEGSISTLTIQRTEQRDSAMYRCASSLAVPGGVLAGELFFGEGSRLTVL.

The chain couples TRBV10-3 to TRBJ2-2; D ambiguous. This CDR3 has 14 amino acids. CDR1 ENHRY and CDR2 SYGVKD come from the germline V gene. Trimming removed 0 bases at V and 4 bases at J, with 6 bases between. CDR3 DNA: TGTGCCATCAGTGAGTCCCATAGCACCGGGGAGCTGTTTTTT. It yields the protein CAISESHSTGELFF.

This sequence joins TRBV6-4 and TRBJ2-2; D not resolved. V lost 4 bases and J 4 bases, leaving 10 bases between the germline ends. This CDR3 region has 14 residues. CDR1 and CDR2 (germline): MRHNA, SNTAGT. Here the CDR3 reads CASSVEHLTGELFF. The DNA of the CDR3 is TGTGCCAGCAGTGTTGAACACCTCACCGGGGAGCTGTTTTTT.

The rearrangement joins TRBV5-6 to TRBJ2-7; D gene uncertain. Per germline, CDR1 SGHDT and CDR2 YYEEEE. The CDR3 length is 14 residues. The germline V and J ends were trimmed by 1 base and 2 bases, with 10 bases remaining between them. The CDR3 loop is CASSLRPVTYEQYF. In DNA form, the CDR3 reads TGTGCCAGCAGCTTGCGCCCGGTCACCTACGAGCAGTACTTC.

This clone was counted a few times. This sequence joins TRBV28 and TRBJ1-5; the match to TRBD1 covers 10 bases. This CDR3 has 15 residues. V shed 6 bases and J 2 bases; nucleotides not matched to a gene: 4. Looked up from germline, CDR1 is MDHEN and CDR2 is SYDVKM. The CDR3 region has the DNA TGTGCCAGCAGGAGGACAGGGGGAGGCAATCAGCCCCAGCATTTT. Its translation: CASRRTGGGNQPQHF.

The rearrangement links TRBV28 to TRBJ1-1, with 7 nucleotides matching TRBD1. Germline V CDR1 and CDR2: MDHEN, SYDVKM. The CDR3 is 12 amino acids. Unmatched junction bases numbered 3, after V lost 8 bases and J lost 3 bases. The CDR3 coding sequence is TGTGCCAGCGGTACAGGGGACACTGAAGCTTTCTTT. As protein: CASGTGDTEAFF.